This TCR beta chain was identified in a study of siplizumab effects on memory and regulatory T cells. A word on this clone: What it binds is not known.

TCRdb's copy holds only in-frame clones and misses some; the assay was immunoSEQ multiplex PCR. The sample holds about 82,000 clones, roughly 90% seen once. Overall study results and limits: Apparently more diverse than memory cells, naive T cells also seemed major alloresponse contributors. Controls showed an average of around 27% Treg-derived mappable alloreactive CD4+ clones, while siplizumab showed nearly 70%. The mapping of alloreactive clones to unstimulated subsets covered only a minor fraction of them. The suppressive capacity of proliferating Tregs from siplizumab cultures remained unconfirmed.

The length of the CDR3 is 14 residues. Germline-derived CDR1 and CDR2 are GTSNPN and SVGIG (reference sequence). The germline V and J ends were trimmed by 2 bases and 0 bases, with 5 bases remaining between them. The chain recombines TRBV30 with TRBJ2-6; D is unclear. The sequence was collected from a human donor in good health. The sample consisted of Tregs sorted from blood. CDR3 DNA sequence: TGTGCCTGGAGTACAGCCTCTGGGGCCAACGTCCTGACTTTC. It yields the protein CAWSTASGANVLTF.